In this sample, the clone carrying this T cell receptor beta chain turned up a few times. What it recognizes is unknown. CDR1 and CDR2 (germline): DFQATT, SNEGSKA (reference sequence). The CDR3 runs 15 residues. The trim removed 0 bases at V and 4 bases at J, leaving 5 bases unmatched. TCRdb fed the 5' RACE reads into MiXCR, producing one record per CDR3 protein. The repertoire has approximately 700,000 distinct CDR3 sequences, 6% to 6.5% of them found once; the top ten carry approximately 2%. The sample belongs to a study of identical twins. Regarding the study as a whole: Invariant MAIT and iNKT cells are populations that could partly confound zero-insertion analyses. Insertions were fewer in abundant cord blood beta clonotypes, whereas memory repertoires showed none of this pattern.

The receptor was derived from a man in his late teens or twenties in good health. The genes are TRBV20-1 and TRBJ2-2; TRBD2 aligns across 7 bases. Source material: naive T cells sorted from blood. The CDR3 protein is CSARDRGDFTGELFF. In nucleotides, the CDR3 is TGCAGTGCTAGAGATCGGGGGGACTTCACCGGGGAGCTGTTTTTT.